This is a list of T cell receptor beta chains from one sample in a study of T-cell reconstitution after alpha-beta-depleted transplantation in children. TCRdb recomputed calls from the PCR reads with MiXCR, one row per CDR3 protein. The data contain roughly 300,000 distinct CDR3 sequences, about 9.9% of them singletons. The material sequenced was peripheral blood, taken 180 days after TCRalphabeta/CD19-depleted stem cell transplant. These receptors all stem from a male patient between 2 and 15 years old who had a stem cell transplant for chronic granulomatous disease, so the T cells may come from the graft donor. CDR3s include the opening cysteine and the closing phenylalanine or tryptophan. A D gene is named only where the DNA matches it firmly. Only some rows state a clone size, as once, few, many or a class for expanded clones.

j_call clone_size d_call v_call cdr3_nt cdr3_aa
TRBJ2-5 NA NA TRBV11-3 TGTGCCAGCAGCTTGGGGGATATGGAGACCCAGTACTTC CASSLGDMETQYF
TRBJ1-1 NA TRBD1 TRBV6-2/TRBV6-3 TGTGCCAGCAGTGGAAACAGGGGCACTGAAGCTTTCTTT CASSGNRGTEAFF
TRBJ2-6 many NA TRBV12-3/TRBV12-4 TGTGCCAGCAGTGCCGCGGGGGGGGCCAACGTCCTGACTTTC CASSAAGGANVLTF
TRBJ2-7 many NA TRBV6-2/TRBV6-3 TGTGCCAGCAGCAAACTAGGTTACGAGCAGTACTTC CASSKLGYEQYF
TRBJ2-1 many TRBD2 TRBV7-3 TGTGCCAGCAGCTCGCCGGGACTAGCGGGGGGGCACGATGAGCAGTTCTTC CASSSPGLAGGHDEQFF
TRBJ2-1 many TRBD2 TRBV20-1 TGCAGTGCTAGGGCTAGCGGGAGGGACAATGAGCAGTTCTTC CSARASGRDNEQFF
TRBJ2-1 NA NA TRBV7-6 TGTGCCAGCAGCTTAGGAGGACCTGGGGAGCAGTTCTTC CASSLGGPGEQFF
TRBJ2-4 many NA TRBV7-9 TGTGCCAGCAGCTTATCTGGGGTACTGGCCAAAAACATTCAGTACTTC CASSLSGVLAKNIQYF
TRBJ2-3 NA TRBD1 TRBV30 TGTGCCTGGAGTGCGTTCGACAGGGGTACGCAGTATTTT CAWSAFDRGTQYF
TRBJ2-3 many TRBD2 TRBV15 TGTGCCACCAGCAGAGTAGCGGGAGGAACCACAGATACGCAGTATTTT CATSRVAGGTTDTQYF
TRBJ1-5 few NA TRBV12-3/TRBV12-4 TGTGCCAGCAGTTTTACCTCAGGGTCCGGTCAGCCCCAGCATTTT CASSFTSGSGQPQHF
TRBJ1-2 few NA TRBV13 TGTGCCAGCAGCTTCGATAGATATGGCTACACCTTC CASSFDRYGYTF
TRBJ2-2 NA NA TRBV23-1 TGCGCCAGCAGTCAATCGCGGGGTACCGGGGAGCTGTTTTTT CASSQSRGTGELFF
TRBJ2-7 NA NA TRBV24-1 TGTGCCACCAAGGGGCAGGGTGACGACGAGCAGTACTTC CATKGQGDDEQYF
TRBJ1-1 NA NA TRBV5-4 TGTGCCAGCAGCTTGGCGACTGAAGCTTTCTTT CASSLATEAFF
TRBJ2-7 many NA TRBV7-9 TGTGCCAGCAGCCCCCTGGCGACACACTCCTACGAGCAGTACTTC CASSPLATHSYEQYF